This T cell receptor (beta chain) originates from a study of blood T cell repertoires in COVID-19. Recruited during active infection, patients (from Seattle) were subsequently followed longitudinally. Sequenced by immunoSEQ multiplex PCR; TCRdb stores in-frame clones only, minus some. Among tens of thousands of clones listed, around four fifths were seen once. Deletions cut 0 bases from V and 0 bases from J, with 7 bases between. The CDR3 covers 15 residues. Per the germline V gene, CDR1 is SGHRS and CDR2 is YFSETQ. This chain connects TRBV5-1 to TRBJ2-1, with no clear D. Sequenced sample: peripheral blood. This clonotype originated in a man between 60 and 75 years old with COVID-19, enrolled during active disease. CDR3: CASSLGQVSYNEQFF. In nucleotides, the CDR3 is TGCGCCAGCAGCTTGGGGCAGGTCTCCTACAATGAGCAGTTCTTC. The full variable domain, with the rest looked up from reference TRBV5-1 and TRBJ2-1, is KAGVTQTPRYLIKTRGQQVTLSCSPISGHRSVSWYQQTPGQGLQFLFEYFSETQRNKGNFPGRFSGRQFSNSRSEMNVSTLELGDSALYLCASSLGQVSYNEQFFGPGTRLTVL.